This T cell receptor beta chain was recovered during a study of spatial heterogeneity in lung cancer. The study, taken as a whole, reports: Resection blood, more than follow-up blood, showed ubiquitous expanded tumor TCRs.

This clonotype occurred many times. Its antigen is not known. Time point: sample taken at primary tumor resection. TCRdb reanalysed the 5' RACE reads using MiXCR and keeps one entry per CDR3 protein. Of approximately 44,000 distinct CDR3 sequences listed, about 13% were seen once; the top ten hold 55% to 70%. Per germline, CDR1 LGHNA and CDR2 YSLEER. Trimming took off 3 bases at V and 3 bases at J, with 15 bases between the two ends. The CDR3 is 15 residues long. The sample here was PBMCs, taken at surgery. The chain recombines TRBV4-3 with TRBJ2-7, with a possible D match to TRBD2 (5 bases). The sequence was obtained from a male donor with early-stage non-small cell lung cancer. The CDR3 nucleotides are TGCGCCAGCAGCCACTCCCCCGCTAGCAGCTACGAGCAGTACTTC. Translation gives CASSHSPASSYEQYF.